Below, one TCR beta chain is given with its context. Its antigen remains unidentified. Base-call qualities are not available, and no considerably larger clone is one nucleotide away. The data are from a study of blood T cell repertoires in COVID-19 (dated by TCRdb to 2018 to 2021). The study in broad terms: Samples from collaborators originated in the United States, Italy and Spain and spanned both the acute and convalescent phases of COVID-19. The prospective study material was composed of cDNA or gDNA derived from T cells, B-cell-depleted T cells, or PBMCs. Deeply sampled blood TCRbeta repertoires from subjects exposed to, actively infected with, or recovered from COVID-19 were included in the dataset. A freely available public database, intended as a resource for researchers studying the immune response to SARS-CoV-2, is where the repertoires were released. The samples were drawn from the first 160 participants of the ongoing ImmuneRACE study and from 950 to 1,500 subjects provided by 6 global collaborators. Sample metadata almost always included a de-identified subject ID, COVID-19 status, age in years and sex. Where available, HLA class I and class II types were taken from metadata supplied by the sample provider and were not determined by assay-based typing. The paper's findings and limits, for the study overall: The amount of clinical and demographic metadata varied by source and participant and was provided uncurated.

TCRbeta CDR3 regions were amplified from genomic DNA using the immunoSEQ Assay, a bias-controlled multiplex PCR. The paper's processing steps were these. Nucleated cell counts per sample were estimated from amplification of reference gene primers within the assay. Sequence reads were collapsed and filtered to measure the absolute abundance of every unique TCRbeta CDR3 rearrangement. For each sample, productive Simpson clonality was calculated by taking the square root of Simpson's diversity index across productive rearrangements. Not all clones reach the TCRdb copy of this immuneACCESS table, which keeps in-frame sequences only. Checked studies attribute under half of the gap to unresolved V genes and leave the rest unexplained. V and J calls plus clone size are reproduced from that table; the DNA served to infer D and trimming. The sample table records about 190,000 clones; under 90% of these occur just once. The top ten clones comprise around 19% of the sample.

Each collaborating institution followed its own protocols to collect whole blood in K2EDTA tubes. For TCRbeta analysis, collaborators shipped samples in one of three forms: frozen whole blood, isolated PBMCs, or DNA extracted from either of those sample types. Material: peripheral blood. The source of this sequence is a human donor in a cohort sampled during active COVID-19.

The CDR3 region has the sequence CASSVLTSTRDIQYF. The nucleotide sequence is TGTGCCAGTAGTGTACTGACGAGCACGAGGGACATTCAGTACTTC. The sequence links TRBV19 to TRBJ2-4, and possibly TRBD2, on 5 matching bases. The CDR3 numbers 15 residues from cysteine through phenylalanine. CDR3 DNA only is kept here, 45 bases in frame from base 1. The junction carries 19 bases between V and J, which are trimmed by 5 bases and 8 bases respectively. Per the germline V gene (reference sequence), LNHDA is the CDR1 and SQIVND is the CDR2.